This T cell receptor (beta chain) was profiled in a study of blood T cell repertoires in COVID-19. Study background: Donors in the United States, Italy and Spain gave samples during acute or convalescent COVID-19.

Germline assignment: CDR1 MGHDK and CDR2 SYGVNS. Trimming stripped 3 bases from V and 3 bases from J, with 14 bases between. This CDR3 is 15 amino acids long. The data were produced by immunoSEQ multiplex PCR, yet TCRdb's version contains in-frame clones alone and is incomplete. The repertoire consists of about 110,000 clones, with approximately 84% occurring once and the leading ten covering approximately 1.5%. The sequence came from a man aged 35 to 55 with acute or convalescent COVID-19. This sequence joins TRBV25-1 and TRBJ1-2; D is uncertain. The sample taken for sequencing was peripheral blood. CDR3 in amino acids: CASSDFSGSDYGYTF. DNA of the CDR3: TGTGCCAGCAGTGATTTTTCTGGCAGCGACTATGGCTACACCTTC.